The clone carrying this T cell receptor beta chain has just a few counts. Its antigen is still unknown. This sample is part of a study of beta chain features in type 1 diabetes. The sequenced template was cDNA made from the entire isolated RNA. Assay: immunoSEQ multiplex PCR; the TCRdb copy retains only in-frame clones and omits some. The sample records 200,000 to 300,000 clones, approximately 11% being singletons. The study, taken as a whole, reports: Type 1 diabetes patients had TCRB CDR3s that were shorter (moderately but significantly so) in all four CD4+ subsets. Individuals with type 1 diabetes displayed fewer insertions and more deletions at VDJ junctions.

J was trimmed by 3 bases and V by 0 bases; bases with no gene match: 5. From germline, CDR1 is LGHNA and CDR2 YSLEER. This CDR3 comprises 15 residues. Sequenced sample: naive CD4+ T cells from blood. V usage is TRBV4-3 and J usage is TRBJ2-7; the match to TRBD1 covers 7 bases. This clonotype was sampled from a man aged 25-45 years with type 1 diabetes. This CDR3 reads CASSQEGTVGYEQYF. Written as DNA, the CDR3 is TGCGCCAGCAGCCAAGAGGGGACAGTCGGCTACGAGCAGTACTTC.